This passage covers 11 T cell receptor beta chains from one sample sequenced in a study of CD8+CD57+ T cells in acquired aplastic anemia. Genomic DNA served as template for TCR beta VDJ and CDR3 profiling. TCRdb reprocessed the reads with MiXCR, giving one entry per CDR3 protein. The sample holds 260,000 or so distinct CDR3 sequences; 82% are singletons and the top ten take 42%. Patients chosen for sequencing had shown CD8+CD57+ cell expansion by flow cytometry. Sequenced material: sorted CD4+, CD8+, or CD8+CD57+ T cells (not recorded which) from PBMCs. Source of these receptors: a human donor with aplastic anemia.

The J gene is TRBJ1-4, the V gene TRBV20-1; D remains ambiguous. Trimming left V 2 bases short and J 3 bases short, with 13 bases between. Per the germline V gene, CDR1 is DFQATT and CDR2 is SNEGSKA (reference sequence). The CDR3 sequence is 15 residues long. CDR3 loop: CSARIPTGANEKLFF. The CDR3 nucleotides are TGCAGTGCTAGAATACCGACGGGTGCTAATGAAAAACTGTTTTTT.

Concerning this clonotype: Lacking the conserved final phenylalanine or tryptophan, this CDR3 likely reflects a read error. The DNA is left out, because the CDR3 cannot be placed on it with certainty; the CDR3 is given as TCRdb lists it. This chain uses TRBV7-3 with TRBJ1-5; TRBD1 is the table's D call, not checked against the DNA. The CDR3 is made up of 13 amino acids, end residues included. Germline CDR1 reads SGHTA; CDR2 reads FQGTGA. The CDR3 loop is CASSPPGTWGETQ.

This chain uses TRBV24-1 with TRBJ2-5; 11 nucleotides align to TRBD1. Germline trimming cut 4 bases from V and 2 bases from J; bases unmatched to any gene: 8. The CDR3 is 17 amino acids. The V gene's germline CDR1 is KGHDR and CDR2 SFDVKD. CDR3 loop: CATSDLRRDRGQETQYF. CDR3 DNA: TGTGCCACCAGTGACCTTCGGAGGGACAGGGGGCAAGAGACCCAGTACTTC.

This clonotype came up once. The chain combines TRBV7-3 with TRBJ2-3; possibly TRBD1 for D (6 bases). The germline V gene has CDR1 SGHTA and CDR2 FQGTGA. This CDR3 spans 13 amino acids. Trimming took 2 bases from V and 13 from J, leaving 16 bases between them. CDR3 amino acids: CASSLDLTGNKYF. The CDR3 DNA reads TGTGCCAGCAGCTTAGATCTAACAGGGAACAAGTATTTT. Full variable domain (outside the CDR3, taken from reference TRBV7-3 and TRBJ2-3): GAGVSQTPSNKVTEKGKYVELRCDPISGHTALYWYRQSLGQGPEFLIYFQGTGAADDSGLPNDRFFAVRPEGSVSTLKIQRTERGDSAVYLCASSLDLTGNKYFGPGTRLTVL.

The chain links TRBV7-8 to TRBJ1-1; D remains ambiguous. Germline V gene data show CDR1 as SGHVS and CDR2 as FQNEAQ. This CDR3 region has 15 residues. V lost 0 bases and J 12 bases, leaving 20 bases between the germline ends. This CDR3 is CASSLAGTRNTESFF. The CDR3 DNA sequence: TGTGCCAGCAGCTTAGCGGGAACACGGAATACTGAGTCTTTCTTT.

A note on this clonotype: It is unclear where the CDR3 begins or ends on the DNA, so no DNA is shown, and the CDR3 is as TCRdb lists it. V usage is TRBV7-2 and J usage is TRBJ2-7; the DNA was not used to check the table's D call, TRBD1. The CDR3 has 16 amino acids, counting both end residues. Germline V lookup: CDR1 SGHTA, CDR2 FQGNSA. CDR3 amino acids: CASSLGGAEQYVGQYV.

On this clonotype: A read error may account for a junction end that differs from germline. The gene calls are TRBV7-2 and TRBJ1-2, with D uncertain. This CDR3 is 13 amino acids long. CDR1 and CDR2 from the germline V gene are SGHTA and FQGNSA. CDR3 sequence: CASSRYQDYAYLF. The CDR3 nucleotides are TGTGCCAGCAGCCGATATCAGGACTATGCCTACCTTTTC.

This clonotype occurred once. The chain combines TRBV7-9 with TRBJ2-1; maybe TRBD2 (5 bases). Germline V gives CDR1 SEHNR, CDR2 FQNEAQ (reference sequence). Trimming stripped 0 bases from V and 7 bases from J, with 19 bases between. The length of the CDR3 is 17 residues. CDR3 sequence (DNA): TGTGCCAGCAGCTTAGCGGGAGTAGCCGGTGCGCAGAATGAGCAGTTCTTC. This translates into CASSLAGVAGAQNEQFF.

V gene TRBV7-9 combines with J gene TRBJ1-1; TRBD1 might be the D (6 bases). This CDR3 region has 15 residues. Trimming pared 5 bases from V and 14 bases from J, leaving 27 bases between. Germline values: CDR1 SEHNR, CDR2 FQNEAQ (reference sequence). CDR3 loop: CASSPEPGDHTDTFF. The CDR3 DNA reads as TGTGCCAGCAGCCCCGAGCCAGGGGATCACACTGATACGTTCTTT.

The chain uses TRBV25-1 and TRBJ2-3, with 11 positions matching TRBD2. Trimming removed 11 bases from V and 8 bases from J; junction bases left unmatched: 15. This CDR3 has 15 residues. Per germline, CDR1 MGHDK and CDR2 SYGVNS. The CDR3, as DNA: TGTGCCGCCAGTGCCTTAGCGGGAGGGCGCGGTACGCAGTATTTT. This translates into CAASALAGGRGTQYF.

The chain recombines TRBV2 with TRBJ1-2; D is unclear. There are 12 residues in the CDR3. CDR1 and CDR2 (germline): SNHLY, FYNNEI. V was cut by 3 bases and J by 2 bases, with 4 bases left in between. The CDR3 nucleotides read TGTGCCAGCAGTGATCCGAACTATGGCTACACCTTC. Translating gives CASSDPNYGYTF.